The 7 T cell receptor beta chains presented below share a single source sample, sequenced in a study of Graves' ophthalmopathy and Graves' hyperthyroidism. TCR beta CDR3 regions were amplified from RNA transcripts. First-round RT-PCR relied on HTBI primers, and a second-round multiplex PCR came next. TCRdb called the multiplex PCR reads again in MiXCR, with one record for every CDR3 protein. The repertoire holds around 470,000 distinct CDR3 sequences, with about 15% as singletons. Sequencing was done on a sample of blood. All receptors come from a woman aged 30 to 39 with Graves' ophthalmopathy.

This clonotype showed up just a few times. The rearrangement joins TRBV5-1 to TRBJ1-6; 7 nucleotides align to TRBD1. The ends lost 4 bases at V and 9 bases at J; junction bases unmatched: 10. The CDR3 spans 15 residues. The germline CDR1 and CDR2 sequences are SGHRS and YFSETQ. CDR3 bases: TGCGCCAGCAGCCGGGACAGCGGTTTTATTTCACCCCTCCACTTT. Its protein is CASSRDSGFISPLHF.

In its sample, this clonotype was seen many times. The genes are TRBV5-1 and TRBJ1-2, with D unclear. With 5 bases removed from V and 3 bases from J, the gap between germline ends came to 17 bases. The CDR3 sequence is 15 residues long. CDR1 and CDR2 from the germline V gene are SGHRS and YFSETQ. The CDR3 DNA follows: TGCGCCAGCAGATCCCCCGATGAGGGCGACTATGGCTACACCTTC. This translates into CASRSPDEGDYGYTF.

This clonotype was picked up many times. The chain is built from TRBV15 and TRBJ2-5, with D unclear. V lost 5 bases, J lost 4 bases, and 20 bases lay in between. The CDR3 totals 16 residues. Germline CDR1 and CDR2: LNHNV and YYDKDF (reference sequence). The CDR3 region is CATSDTEMGSRETQYF. CDR3 DNA sequence: TGTGCCACCAGCGATACCGAAATGGGTAGTCGAGAGACCCAGTACTTC. The variable domain in full, with the rest retrieved from reference TRBV15 and TRBJ2-5, is DAMVIQNPRYQVTQFGKPVTLSCSQTLNHNVMYWYQQKSSQAPKLLFHYYDKDFNNEADTPDNFQSRRPNTSFCFLDIRSPGLGDTAMYLCATSDTEMGSRETQYFGPGTRLLVL.

At least ten counts were recorded for this clonotype. The chain uses TRBV6-2 or TRBV6-3 and TRBJ1-1, with D possibly TRBD1 on 6 matching bases. CDR3 length: 15 amino acids. The germline V gene has CDR1 MNHEY and CDR2 SVGEGT. V lost 5 bases and J 3 bases, leaving 16 bases between the germline ends. The DNA of the CDR3 is TGTGCCAGCAGTGCCGTTACGGGGGCGGACACTGAAGCTTTCTTT. The encoded protein is CASSAVTGADTEAFF.

This clonotype showed up many times. This chain's CDR3 is CASSPYSQGRGAFF. The CDR3 DNA reads as TGTGCCAGCAGTCCTTATAGCCAGGGGCGAGGAGCTTTCTTT. The chain has TRBV27 and TRBJ1-1, with a possible D match to TRBD1 (6 bases). The length of the CDR3 is 14 residues. CDR1 and CDR2 (germline): MNHEY, SMNVEV (reference sequence). With 5 bases removed from V and 10 bases from J, the gap between germline ends came to 20 bases.

This clonotype was seen repeatedly, ten times or more. This chain connects TRBV12-3 or TRBV12-4 to TRBJ2-7, with TRBD1 as a possible D gene (5 bases). Trimming took 6 bases from V and 3 from J, leaving 9 bases between them. This CDR3 region has 12 residues. The CDR3 DNA reads TGTGCCAGCAGCCGACAGCTCTACGAGCAGTACTTC. Amino acid sequence: CASSRQLYEQYF.

Many counts were recorded for this clonotype. V usage is TRBV6-1 and J usage is TRBJ1-5; weak D call: TRBD1 (6 bases). This CDR3 is 16 amino acids long. The V end lost 4 bases, the J end lost 3 bases, and 16 bases lay between the germline ends. The germline V gene has CDR1 MNHNS and CDR2 SASEGT. This CDR3 reads CASSGRRGQYNQPQHF. The CDR3 coding sequence is TGTGCCAGCAGTGGACGCCGAGGACAGTACAATCAGCCCCAGCATTTT.